The present entry profiles one T cell receptor (beta chain) with its context. Authors' data handling: Estimates of nucleated cell counts were drawn from the amplification of reference gene primers. Only in-frame clones appear in the TCRdb table, and some are missing; sequencing was by immunoSEQ multiplex PCR. V and J calls and clone size follow that table, whereas D and trimming were derived from the DNA. The table has approximately 190,000 clones, 84% seen once; the top ten hold about 3.3%. These data originate in a study of blood T cell repertoires in COVID-19. Turning to the study itself: Sites in the United States, Italy and Spain provided acute and convalescent COVID-19 samples. Nucleic acid was either cDNA or gDNA, and it came from T cells, B-cell-depleted T cells, or PBMCs.

The clonotype originates from a woman aged 25 to 45 who had been exposed to COVID-19. The sample comprised PBMCs or T cells enriched from blood (not recorded which).

Here the CDR3 reads CASSQGQMKSYNEQFF. The DNA for the CDR3 is TGCGCCAGCAGCCAAGGACAGATGAAGTCCTACAATGAGCAGTTCTTC. The chain links TRBV4-1 to TRBJ2-1; D perhaps matches TRBD1 (5 bases). Looked up from germline, CDR1 is MGHRA and CDR2 is YSYEKL. Trimming stripped 1 base from V and 1 base from J, with 11 bases between. The CDR3 contains 16 residues.